These 13 T cell receptor beta chains share one sample of origin, sequenced in a study of T cell responses to AZD1222 COVID-19 vaccine. Profiled with immunoSEQ multiplex PCR; TCRdb holds only in-frame clones, not every one. Counted here are tens of thousands of clones, 90% occurring once; the ten biggest clones make up about 5%. The input for sequencing was peripheral blood, taken on day 0 of AZD1222 vaccination. The receptors come from an adult in good health.

This rearrangement joins TRBV19 to TRBJ1-5; 7 positions match TRBD1. The CDR3 totals 17 residues. V shed 5 bases, J shed 2 bases, and the junction held 12 bases outside the gene matches. Looked up from germline, CDR1 is LNHDA and CDR2 is SQIVND (reference sequence). The CDR3, as DNA: TGTGCCAGTAGTGTGTACAGGGGAGGAAGGGGCAATCAGCCCCAGCATTTT. Amino acid sequence: CASSVYRGGRGNQPQHF.

The chain has TRBV13 and TRBJ2-5; a weak D match, TRBD2 (5 bases). The J call may not be correct, given that the DNA end is closer to TRBJ2-7. This CDR3 spans 11 amino acids. The germline V gene encodes CDR1 PRHDT and CDR2 FYEKMQ (reference sequence). The CDR3 DNA sequence: TGTGCCAGCAGGTCGGGGTACGAGCAGTACTTC. The encoded protein is CASRSGYEQYF.

The count of this clone is one. The CDR3 DNA reads as TGTGCCAGCAGCTTAATTCGAGGGCAAGAGACCCAGTACTTC. This encodes CASSLIRGQETQYF. The J gene is TRBJ2-5, the V gene TRBV7-9; the D gene is possibly TRBD2 (5 bases). The CDR3 has 14 amino acids. Per the germline V gene, CDR1 is SEHNR and CDR2 is FQNEAQ (reference sequence). V lost 2 bases to trimming and J lost 2 bases, with 9 bases between them.

The chain links TRBV28 to TRBJ2-4; 8 bases fit TRBD1. Germline V gene lookup returns CDR1 MDHEN and CDR2 SYDVKM. The CDR3 spans 16 residues. V was clipped by 5 bases and J by 0 bases; unmatched bases: 6. CDR3 coding DNA: TGTGCCAGCAGTCCGGGACAGGAACTAGCCAAAAACATTCAGTACTTC. It specifies CASSPGQELAKNIQYF.

The chain combines TRBV5-1 with TRBJ2-1; D is undetermined. Trimming left V 4 bases short and J 0 bases short, with 17 bases between. Germline V CDR1 and CDR2: SGHRS, YFSETQ. The CDR3 has 17 amino acids. In DNA form, the CDR3 reads TGCGCCAGCAGCACCATCGCCCTATCAAGCTCCTACAATGAGCAGTTCTTC. This codes for CASSTIALSSSYNEQFF.

V gene TRBV11-2 combines with J gene TRBJ1-6; TRBD1 agrees at 7 bases. V was pared by 1 base and J by 7 bases, with 4 bases of the junction left unmatched. The CDR3 is 15 amino acids. CDR1 is SGHAT and CDR2 is FQNNGV in the germline V gene. The CDR3 nucleotides are TGTGCCAGCAGCTTAGTGGGACAGATCAATTCACCCCTCCACTTT. Translating gives CASSLVGQINSPLHF.

The genes are TRBV5-5 and TRBJ1-1, with D unclear. This CDR3 comprises 15 residues. V lost 7 bases to trimming and J lost 0 bases, with 16 bases between them. Per the germline V gene, CDR1 is SGHKS and CDR2 is YYEKEE (reference sequence). The CDR3: CASSQTGRVNTEAFF. Here the CDR3 DNA reads TGTGCCAGCTCCCAAACCGGAAGGGTGAACACTGAAGCTTTCTTT.

The rearrangement links TRBV5-4 to TRBJ2-7; weak D call: TRBD1 (6 bases). The germline CDR1 and CDR2 sequences are SGHNT and YYREEE (reference sequence). The CDR3 spans 12 residues. The V end lost 5 bases, the J end lost 3 bases, and 9 bases lay between the germline ends. The CDR3 coding sequence is TGTGCCAGCAGATCGGACAGCTACGAGCAGTACTTC. As protein: CASRSDSYEQYF.

J is TRBJ1-2 and V is TRBV28; D gene ambiguous. The V gene lost 5 bases and the J gene lost 2 bases, with 15 bases spanning the gap. In germline, CDR1 is MDHEN, CDR2 SYDVKM. This CDR3 has 15 amino acids. Here the CDR3 reads CASSPTLGQNYGYTF. In DNA, the CDR3 is TGTGCCAGCAGTCCCACCCTTGGGCAGAACTATGGCTACACCTTC.

This clone has only one observation. This chain joins TRBV18 and TRBJ2-7; no clear D gene. Germline V gives CDR1 KGHSH, CDR2 LQKENI. The CDR3 contains 14 residues. Between the trimmed V and J ends, which lost 0 bases and 1 base, there was a span of 7 bases. The CDR3 is CASSPPGGSYEQYF. The CDR3 DNA follows: TGTGCCAGCTCACCACCGGGCGGTTCCTACGAGCAGTACTTC.

This sequence joins TRBV18 and TRBJ2-3, with D perhaps TRBD1 (5 bases). The V end lost 3 bases, the J end lost 2 bases, and 12 bases lay between the germline ends. This CDR3 spans 15 amino acids. Germline V gene lookup returns CDR1 KGHSH and CDR2 LQKENI. DNA for the CDR3: TGTGCCAGCTCACCGATTAGGGGATACACAGATACGCAGTATTTT. This encodes CASSPIRGYTDTQYF.

The rearrangement links TRBV7-2 to TRBJ2-3; maybe TRBD2 (7 bases). The CDR3 extends over 15 amino acids. V was clipped by 5 bases and J by 4 bases, with 16 bases between them. Per germline, CDR1 SGHTA and CDR2 FQGNSA. CDR3 nucleotide sequence: TGTGCCAGCAGCCCTGAGGGGGGGGCGCCAGATACGCAGTATTTT. It specifies CASSPEGGAPDTQYF.

The gene calls are TRBV6-2 or TRBV6-3 and TRBJ1-6, with D possibly TRBD1 on 5 matching bases. Germline CDR1 and CDR2: MNHEY and SVGEGT. This CDR3 has 14 residues. The ends were cut back, 2 bases at V and 6 bases at J, with 8 bases in the middle. The CDR3 protein is CASSYAQVNSPLHF. In DNA form, the CDR3 reads TGTGCCAGCAGTTACGCACAGGTTAATTCACCCCTCCACTTT.